The 27 T cell receptor beta chains below all came from one sample that was sequenced in a study of T cell responses to AZD1222 COVID-19 vaccine. Assay used: immunoSEQ multiplex PCR; TCRdb lists only in-frame clones, some missing. The sample records about 170,000 clones, 85% to 95% being singletons. Sequences were derived from peripheral blood, sampled on day 0 of AZD1222 vaccination. Source of these receptors: an adult in good health.

J is TRBJ2-1 and V is TRBV6-5, with 7 bases lining up with TRBD1. V trimming: 5 bases; J trimming: 6 bases; junction bases outside the gene matches: 10. The CDR3 totals 15 residues. Per the germline V gene, CDR1 is MNHEY and CDR2 is SVGAGI. CDR3 bases: TGTGCCAGCAGTCTGACAGGGAGCCTCGGCAATGAGCAGTTCTTC. Its protein is CASSLTGSLGNEQFF.

V usage is TRBV4-1 and J usage is TRBJ1-2, with D unresolved. Trimming removed 2 bases from V and 0 bases from J, with 16 bases in between. CDR3 length: 17 residues. From germline, CDR1 is MGHRA and CDR2 YSYEKL. DNA for the CDR3: TGCGCCAGCAGCCAACTATTCGGGGTTCTTTCTAACTATGGCTACACCTTC. Its protein product is CASSQLFGVLSNYGYTF.

V is TRBV12-3 or TRBV12-4 and J is TRBJ1-5; D remains ambiguous. CDR3 length: 13 residues. Between the trimmed V and J ends, which lost 6 bases and 3 bases, there was a span of 9 bases. The CDR3 loop reads CASSPGINQPQHF. DNA for the CDR3: TGTGCCAGCAGCCCGGGGATCAATCAGCCCCAGCATTTT.

The rearrangement uses TRBV12-3 or TRBV12-4 and TRBJ1-2; the D gene is possibly TRBD1 (5 bases). The CDR3 is 13 amino acids. Trimming cost V 3 bases and J 8 bases, with 13 bases left between them. The CDR3 here is CASSLAGSKGYTF. The CDR3 DNA is TGTGCCAGCAGTTTGGCAGGGTCGAAGGGCTACACCTTC.

The rearrangement joins TRBV5-4 to TRBJ2-7; D ambiguous. The V gene's germline CDR1 is SGHNT and CDR2 YYREEE (reference sequence). This CDR3 is built from 14 residues. With 2 bases removed from V and 6 bases from J, the gap between germline ends came to 15 bases. The CDR3 sequence: CASSLVGLPSEQYF. The CDR3 nucleotides read TGTGCCAGCAGCTTAGTCGGGCTCCCTTCCGAGCAGTACTTC.

CDR3 sequence: CASSVDLPDRGVADTQYF. The CDR3 nucleotides read TGTGCCAGCAGCGTAGATCTCCCCGACAGGGGGGTGGCAGATACGCAGTATTTT. The chain uses TRBV9 and TRBJ2-3; the match to TRBD1 covers 9 bases. The CDR3 runs to 18 residues. Unmatched junction bases numbered 12, after V lost 0 bases and J lost 4 bases. Germline CDR1 and CDR2: SGDLS and YYNGEE.

This chain uses TRBV7-9 with TRBJ2-3; TRBD2 matches at 10 bases. The length of the CDR3 is 16 residues. Germline loops: CDR1 SEHNR, CDR2 FQNEAQ (reference sequence). The V segment lost 7 bases and the J segment 7 bases; nucleotides outside the gene matches: 14. The CDR3 reads CASIPSAGGIQNTQYF. The DNA for the CDR3 is TGTGCCAGCATCCCCTCAGCGGGAGGGATACAGAATACGCAGTATTTT. Based on the CDR3 plus reference TRBV7-9 and TRBJ2-3, the full variable domain is DTGVSQNPRHKITKRGQNVTFRCDPISEHNRLYWYRQTLGQGPEFLTYFQNEAQLEKSRLLSDRFSAERPKGSFSTLEIQRTEQGDSAMYLCASIPSAGGIQNTQYFGPGTRLTVL.

This chain connects TRBV7-9 to TRBJ1-1; perhaps TRBD1 as D (6 bases). Per germline, CDR1 SEHNR and CDR2 FQNEAQ (reference sequence). The CDR3 extends over 15 amino acids. Trimming cost V 4 bases and J 3 bases, with 15 bases left between them. The CDR3 nucleotides read TGTGCCAGCAGCTCTCCACAGGGAACGGACACTGAAGCTTTCTTT. Amino acid sequence: CASSSPQGTDTEAFF.

The gene calls are TRBV20-1 and TRBJ2-7, with 7 positions matching TRBD1. V dropped 3 bases and J dropped 6; count of bases not matched to a gene: 11. Per germline, CDR1 DFQATT and CDR2 SNEGSKA (reference sequence). This CDR3 is built from 14 residues. The CDR3 nucleotides read TGCAGTGCTAGTATACAGGGGTTAGGGAGCGAGCAGTACTTC. Translating it yields CSASIQGLGSEQYF.

A single count supports this clone. The chain couples TRBV18 to TRBJ1-5; D might be TRBD1 (6 bases). The CDR3 contains 15 residues. V was cut by 5 bases and J by 6 bases, with 17 bases left in between. Germline V gene lookup returns CDR1 KGHSH and CDR2 LQKENI. The CDR3 sequence is CASSGTGQGSQPQHF. DNA for the CDR3: TGTGCCAGCTCAGGAACGGGGCAGGGGAGTCAGCCCCAGCATTTT.

The gene calls are TRBV6-5 and TRBJ1-1; D not resolved. Trimming cost V 4 bases and J 3 bases, with 18 bases left between them. The CDR3 sequence is 16 residues long. The germline gives CDR1 MNHEY, CDR2 SVGAGI. The CDR3 reads CASSSPQQGRHTEAFF. CDR3 nucleotide sequence: TGTGCCAGCAGTTCCCCCCAACAAGGGCGGCACACTGAAGCTTTCTTT.

The rearrangement links TRBV6-6 to TRBJ2-1; 13 bases match TRBD2. This CDR3 has 16 residues. The V gene's germline CDR1 is MNHNY and CDR2 SVGAGI (reference sequence). Germline trimming cut 0 bases from V and 7 bases from J; bases unmatched to any gene: 3. The CDR3 sequence: CASSYSLAGGNNEQFF. In nucleotides, the CDR3 is TGTGCCAGCAGTTACTCACTAGCGGGAGGGAATAATGAGCAGTTCTTC.

This sequence joins TRBV14 and TRBJ1-1, with D perhaps TRBD1 (5 bases). The V and J ends lost 4 bases and 4 bases respectively, with 13 bases between them. The germline gives CDR1 SGHDN, CDR2 FVKESK. The CDR3 sequence is 14 residues long. The CDR3 loop is CASSLGGGTTEAFF. DNA of the CDR3: TGTGCCAGCAGCCTTGGGGGAGGGACCACTGAAGCTTTCTTT.

The chain links TRBV2 to TRBJ2-7; 10 bases fit TRBD1. CDR3 length equals 15 residues. Germline trimming cut 5 bases from V and 2 bases from J; bases unmatched to any gene: 6. Germline loops: CDR1 SNHLY, CDR2 FYNNEI. The DNA for the CDR3 is TGTGCCAGCAGTAGGGGACAGGGGACTCCCTACGAGCAGTACTTC. It translates to CASSRGQGTPYEQYF.

The rearrangement uses TRBV10-3 and TRBJ2-7, with TRBD2 as a possible D gene (5 bases). Between the trimmed V and J ends, which lost 1 base and 6 bases, there was a span of 13 bases. Germline V gene sequence: CDR1 ENHRY, CDR2 SYGVKD. The CDR3 loop spans 14 amino acids. The CDR3 DNA follows: TGTGCCATCAGTGAGTTTGGGAGTCTCGGCGAGCAGTACTTC. It codes for CAISEFGSLGEQYF.

The chain has TRBV29-1 and TRBJ1-5; 11 bases are a match to TRBD1. In germline, CDR1 is SQVTM, CDR2 ANQGSEA. The V and J ends lost 6 bases and 7 bases, in that order; junction bases with no gene match: 8. The CDR3 runs 14 residues. The CDR3 is CSVRDRGASQPQHF. The DNA of the CDR3 is TGCAGCGTACGGGACAGGGGGGCTAGCCAGCCCCAGCATTTT. The full variable domain, completed using reference TRBV29-1 and TRBJ1-5, is SAVISQKPSRDICQRGTSLTIQCQVDSQVTMMFWYRQQPGQSLTLIATANQGSEATYESGFVIDKFPISRPNLTFSTLTVSNMSPEDSSIYLCSVRDRGASQPQHFGDGTRLSIL.

This sequence joins TRBV7-8 and TRBJ2-1, with D perhaps matching TRBD2 (5 bases). The germline gives CDR1 SGHVS, CDR2 FQNEAQ. This CDR3 has 15 residues. Trimming pared 0 bases from V and 2 bases from J, leaving 8 bases between. As DNA, the CDR3 is TGTGCCAGCAGCTTAGCGGGAGAGACCTACAATGAGCAGTTCTTC. Translation: CASSLAGETYNEQFF.

V is TRBV7-9 and J is TRBJ2-2, with 9 positions matching TRBD1. This CDR3 contains 16 residues. Germline trimming cut 7 bases from V and 3 bases from J; bases unmatched to any gene: 9. Per germline, CDR1 SEHNR and CDR2 FQNEAQ (reference sequence). CDR3 amino acids: CASTSWGTGHTGELFF. The CDR3 nucleotides are TGTGCCAGCACCTCTTGGGGGACAGGGCACACCGGGGAGCTGTTTTTT.

The V gene is TRBV27, the J gene TRBJ1-2; 7 bases are a match to TRBD1. Germline loops: CDR1 MNHEY, CDR2 SMNVEV (reference sequence). The J segment lost 7 bases and the V segment lost 4 bases, leaving 15 bases of the junction unmatched. This CDR3 is 16 amino acids long. Here the CDR3 reads CASSSTTTTGNRGYTF. In DNA, the CDR3 is TGTGCCAGCAGTTCCACAACTACGACAGGGAATCGTGGCTACACCTTC.

The chain has TRBV6-5 and TRBJ1-2; 8 bases line up with TRBD1. V shed 6 bases and J 6 bases; nucleotides not matched to a gene: 12. The CDR3 consists of 15 residues. The germline V gene has CDR1 MNHEY and CDR2 SVGAGI. CDR3 sequence: CASSQRLAGGNGYTF. The CDR3 nucleotides read TGTGCCAGCAGCCAGAGATTGGCAGGGGGCAATGGCTACACCTTC.

This clone has only one observation. The rearrangement joins TRBV24-1 to TRBJ1-5; 7 nucleotides align to TRBD1. This CDR3 has 16 amino acids. Germline V lookup: CDR1 KGHDR, CDR2 SFDVKD. The J segment lost 0 bases and the V segment lost 6 bases, leaving 7 bases of the junction unmatched. CDR3 loop: CATSFVGQVSNQPQHF. The CDR3 DNA follows: TGTGCCACCAGTTTTGTAGGACAGGTTAGCAATCAGCCCCAGCATTTT.

The chain has TRBV3-1 (or the pseudogene TRBV3-2) and TRBJ2-7; no definite D call. The CDR3 is 12 amino acids. Per the germline V gene, CDR1 is LGHDT and CDR2 is YNNKEL (reference sequence). V lost 4 bases to trimming and J lost 4 bases, with 8 bases between them. In DNA form, the CDR3 reads TGTGCCAGCAGCCCCTGGGGTTACGAGCAGTACTTC. Protein sequence: CASSPWGYEQYF.

The genes are TRBV9 and TRBJ2-5; D uncertain. The germline V and J ends were trimmed by 2 bases and 4 bases, with 6 bases remaining between them. The germline V gene has CDR1 SGDLS and CDR2 YYNGEE. CDR3 length: 12 residues. The DNA of the CDR3 is TGTGCCAGCAGCGTTGATGGAGAGACCCAGTACTTC. It yields the protein CASSVDGETQYF.

V gene TRBV5-6 combines with J gene TRBJ2-3, with D perhaps TRBD1 (5 bases). This CDR3 has 15 residues. Germline V gene sequence: CDR1 SGHDT, CDR2 YYEEEE. Trimming shortened V by 4 bases and J by 0 bases, and 12 bases separated the two germline ends. For the CDR3, the DNA is TGTGCCAGCAGCGCGGACATTCGTAGCACAGATACGCAGTATTTT. Amino acids: CASSADIRSTDTQYF.

This clone was picked up a small number of times. The V call is TRBV5-4, the J call TRBJ1-2; maybe TRBD1 (5 bases). CDR1 and CDR2 from the germline V gene are SGHNT and YYREEE (reference sequence). The CDR3 is 13 residues long. V gave up 4 bases and J gave up 4 bases, with 11 bases separating them. CDR3 nucleotides: TGTGCCAGCAGCCTATCGGGGGGCTATGGCTACACCTTC. Residues: CASSLSGGYGYTF.

This chain uses TRBV5-4 with TRBJ2-7; a possible D gene is TRBD2 (5 bases). The V gene lost 2 bases and the J gene lost 0 bases, with 9 bases spanning the gap. Germline V lookup: CDR1 SGHNT, CDR2 YYREEE (reference sequence). CDR3 length equals 14 residues. The CDR3 spells CASSLADRSYEQYF. CDR3 nucleotide sequence: TGTGCCAGCAGCTTAGCGGACCGCTCCTACGAGCAGTACTTC. Full variable domain (remainder filled in from reference TRBV5-4 and TRBJ2-7): ETGVTQSPTHLIKTRGQQVTLRCSSQSGHNTVSWYQQALGQGPQFIFQYYREEENGRGNFPPRFSGLQFPNYSSELNVNALELDDSALYLCASSLADRSYEQYFGPGTRLTVT.

This clone was counted only a few times. The chain joins TRBV30 to TRBJ1-1; D remains ambiguous. This CDR3 region has 13 residues. Germline CDR1 GTSNPN, CDR2 SVGIG (reference sequence). The germline V and J ends were trimmed by 3 bases and 0 bases, with 8 bases remaining between them. The CDR3 sequence: CAWRPLLNTEAFF. In nucleotides, the CDR3 is TGTGCCTGGAGGCCCTTATTGAACACTGAAGCTTTCTTT.